The clone carrying this TCR beta chain has just a few counts. A junction boundary mismatches the germline segment, possibly from a read error. Germline V gives CDR1 LGHNA, CDR2 YSLEER. The CDR3 totals 18 residues. This specimen belongs to a study of molecular identifiers for immune sequencing clone quantification. From the PCR reads, TCRdb called clonotypes with MiXCR, one entry per CDR3 protein. The sample records 550,000 to 750,000 distinct CDR3 sequences, 20% being singletons. The chain employs TRBV4-3 and TRBJ1-3, with no clear D. This clonotype originated in a human donor in good health. Some libraries in this study had Jurkat cell RNA spiked in. Source material: naive CD8+ T cells from blood, with Jurkat cell RNA spiked in. The subset: FACS-sorted CD8+CD4-CCR7+CD45RA+ naive T cells. The CDR3 loop is CASSQRLLALSSGNTVYF. The CDR3 coding sequence is TGCGCCAGCAGCCAACGGTTATTGGCACTGAGCTCTGGAAACACCGTATATTTT.